The clone carrying this T cell receptor (beta chain) was seen a single time. Antigen: not known. A single record per CDR3 protein comes from TCRdb applying MiXCR to the reads. In the table there are 200,000 to 300,000 distinct CDR3 sequences, roughly an eighth of which are singletons. Trimming cost V 3 bases and J 4 bases, with 11 bases left between them. This CDR3 has 14 residues. From germline, CDR1 is KGHSH and CDR2 LQKENI. This specimen belongs to a study of T cell repertoires in cytomegalovirus infection. Study at large: CMV infection together with matching HLA type was indicated by public TCR beta signatures.

General study findings and limits: People with CMV and the relevant HLA were identified by cumulative public TCR beta family frequency. Within the response measured ex vivo, HLA-C-restricted CMV-specific TCR beta clonotypes were dominant.

The source is a human donor in good health (CMV status not recorded). Some clones in this sample may be carry-over from other donors' samples. This chain connects TRBV18 to TRBJ2-3; D is perhaps TRBD2 (5 bases). The sample comprised PBMCs. The CDR3 region is CASSPNSGPDTQYF. CDR3 DNA sequence: TGTGCCAGCTCACCCAACAGCGGCCCAGATACGCAGTATTTT.